These 12 T cell receptor beta chains were sequenced from one sample in a study of T-cell reconstitution after alpha-beta-depleted transplantation in children. As it was prepared, the TCRbeta library received unique molecular identifiers. MiXCR, applied by TCRdb to the PCR reads, yields one record per CDR3 protein. The sample contains approximately 250,000 distinct CDR3 sequences, 9.7% of which appear only once. The material sequenced was PBMCs from the stem cell graft donor, taken from the stem cell graft. These receptors were obtained from a human donor who donated a stem cell graft to a child with SCID.

The chain is built from TRBV15 and TRBJ2-7, with 8 bases that match TRBD2. Per germline, CDR1 LNHNV and CDR2 YYDKDF (reference sequence). This CDR3 is 15 amino acids long. The junction had 7 bases not matched to a gene; V was cut back by 1 base and J by 5 bases. The CDR3 here is CATSRGRGGSDEQYF. The CDR3 DNA reads TGTGCCACCAGCAGAGGCCGGGGGGGGTCCGACGAGCAGTACTTC. The variable domain in full, completed from reference TRBV15 and TRBJ2-7, reads DAMVIQNPRYQVTQFGKPVTLSCSQTLNHNVMYWYQQKSSQAPKLLFHYYDKDFNNEADTPDNFQSRRPNTSFCFLDIRSPGLGDTAMYLCATSRGRGGSDEQYFGPGTRLTVT.

This clonotype was seen at least ten times. Here the CDR3 reads CASSLETPHEQFF. The CDR3 coding sequence is TGCGCCAGCAGCCTGGAGACACCCCATGAGCAGTTCTTC. The chain links TRBV5-1 to TRBJ2-1; D ambiguous. V lost 4 bases and J 8 bases, leaving 13 bases between the germline ends. The CDR3 contains 13 residues. The germline V gene encodes CDR1 SGHRS and CDR2 YFSETQ.

Only a few counts were recorded for this clonotype. The rearrangement joins TRBV5-1 to TRBJ1-1; TRBD1 aligns across 8 bases. V was pared by 0 bases and J by 0 bases, with 4 bases of the junction left unmatched. The CDR3 has 16 residues. Germline CDR1 reads SGHRS; CDR2 reads YFSETQ. The CDR3 here is CASSLGPGGLNTEAFF. Written as DNA, the CDR3 is TGCGCCAGCAGCTTGGGACCAGGGGGCCTGAACACTGAAGCTTTCTTT. The variable domain in full, with the rest retrieved from reference TRBV5-1 and TRBJ1-1, is KAGVTQTPRYLIKTRGQQVTLSCSPISGHRSVSWYQQTPGQGLQFLFEYFSETQRNKGNFPGRFSGRQFSNSRSEMNVSTLELGDSALYLCASSLGPGGLNTEAFFGQGTRLTVV.

The table lists this clonotype with many counts. The V call is TRBV7-2, the J call TRBJ2-5; TRBD1 agrees at 10 bases. Trimming removed 6 bases from V and 9 bases from J; junction bases left unmatched: 13. The CDR3 is made up of 15 amino acids. Per the germline V gene, CDR1 is SGHTA and CDR2 is FQGNSA. CDR3 sequence (DNA): TGTGCCAGCAGTTTCACTACGGACAGGGGGAGGCCCCAGTACTTC. This translates into CASSFTTDRGRPQYF.

This clonotype was picked up many times. V usage is TRBV5-1 and J usage is TRBJ2-3; TRBD2 aligns across 10 bases. The CDR3 consists of 16 residues. Per the germline V gene, CDR1 is SGHRS and CDR2 is YFSETQ. The J segment lost 1 base and the V segment lost 3 bases, leaving 5 bases of the junction unmatched. In DNA, the CDR3 is TGCGCCAGCAGCTCCCTCACTAGCGGGGGCACAGATACGCAGTATTTT. Translation gives CASSSLTSGGTDTQYF.

This clonotype has a count of ten or more. The chain links TRBV6-1 to TRBJ1-5; the match to TRBD1 covers 8 bases. CDR3 length: 16 amino acids. From germline, CDR1 is MNHNS and CDR2 SASEGT. The V gene end was trimmed by 6 bases and the J gene end by 0 bases; junction bases not matched to a gene: 7. The CDR3 DNA follows: TGTGCCAGCAGCGGGGACAGGCAGTATAGCAATCAGCCCCAGCATTTT. Translating gives CASSGDRQYSNQPQHF.

This clonotype was recorded at least ten times. This chain links TRBV5-5 with TRBJ2-5, with D unclear. V was clipped by 0 bases and J by 5 bases, with 11 bases between them. The germline gives CDR1 SGHKS, CDR2 YYEKEE (reference sequence). This CDR3 spans 14 amino acids. For the CDR3, the DNA is TGTGCCAGCAGCTTGGTTGTCTCCGGGGAGACCCAGTACTTC. Protein sequence: CASSLVVSGETQYF.

This clonotype was recorded many times. The chain is built from TRBV15 and TRBJ2-7, with D tentatively TRBD2 (5 bases). V shed 0 bases and J shed 2 bases, with 17 bases lying between them. CDR1 is LNHNV, CDR2 YYDKDF, per germline (reference sequence). The CDR3 spans 17 residues. DNA for the CDR3: TGTGCCACCAGCAGAGAAAGCGGCAGTCGAATCGCCTACGAGCAGTACTTC. Amino acids: CATSRESGSRIAYEQYF. The variable domain in full, completed from reference TRBV15 and TRBJ2-7, reads DAMVIQNPRYQVTQFGKPVTLSCSQTLNHNVMYWYQQKSSQAPKLLFHYYDKDFNNEADTPDNFQSRRPNTSFCFLDIRSPGLGDTAMYLCATSRESGSRIAYEQYFGPGTRLTVT.

This clonotype showed up many times. The rearrangement uses TRBV20-1 and TRBJ1-1; 7 positions agree with TRBD1. This CDR3 is built from 14 residues. V gave up 3 bases and J gave up 4 bases; unmatched junction bases: 8. Germline V gene lookup returns CDR1 DFQATT and CDR2 SNEGSKA (reference sequence). CDR3 coding DNA: TGCAGTGCTAGTTTGACAGGGTGGTCCACTGAAGCTTTCTTT. Translation: CSASLTGWSTEAFF.

This clonotype appeared many times. The V gene is TRBV5-1, the J gene TRBJ1-2; D is unresolved. V lost 4 bases to trimming and J lost 5 bases, with 15 bases between them. This CDR3 spans 14 amino acids. Looked up from germline, CDR1 is SGHRS and CDR2 is YFSETQ. Here the CDR3 reads CASSPPRKTYGYTF. In DNA form, the CDR3 reads TGCGCCAGCAGCCCACCGCGGAAAACGTATGGCTACACCTTC.

This clonotype was found many times. This chain links TRBV12-3 or TRBV12-4 with TRBJ1-1; TRBD1 is a possible D gene (5 bases). Trimming stripped 6 bases from V and 1 base from J, with 12 bases between. The CDR3 loop spans 14 amino acids. The CDR3 sequence is CASSLGLQNTEAFF. CDR3 nucleotides: TGTGCCAGCAGCCTGGGACTGCAGAACACTGAAGCTTTCTTT.

This clonotype was seen ten or more times. CDR3 sequence: CASSLLGPGTGENIQYF. Here the CDR3 DNA reads TGTGCCAGCAGTTTACTGGGACCGGGGACAGGGGAAAACATTCAGTACTTC. This sequence joins TRBV27 and TRBJ2-4; TRBD1 aligns across 10 bases. V gave up 2 bases and J gave up 5 bases; unmatched junction bases: 9. Germline V CDR1 and CDR2: MNHEY, SMNVEV (reference sequence). The CDR3 covers 17 residues.